A selection of T cell receptor beta chains follows, all from one sample in a study of blood T cell repertoires in COVID-19. Only in-frame clones appear in the TCRdb table, and some are missing; sequencing was by immunoSEQ multiplex PCR. The sample includes 200,000 to 250,000 clones, 65% to 90% seen only once; the top ten take more than 4.5%. Sequencing input: peripheral blood. The receptors here all came from a woman aged 80 or over with active or convalescent COVID-19. The CDR3 runs from the conserved cysteine through the conserved F or W. Fields, in order: V gene, CDR3 protein.

TRBV4-1 CASSQAGQRNYGYTF
TRBV2 CASRQGWPSYNEQFF
TRBV2 CASSDIPLETQYF
TRBV9 CASRAQGFETDTQYF
TRBV6-5 CASSLLDMNTEAFF
TRBV25-1 CASSGGAQGETQYF
TRBV6-1 CASSGNGTGGRLGNEKLFF
TRBV5-1 CASSATSGSPASNEQFF
TRBV5-1 CASSLWGGGEGNYGYTF
TRBV5-1 CASSFDRMDEQYF
TRBV7-2 CASSFPLAASTDTQYF
TRBV9 CASSVDPRDRGSGGYTF
TRBV4-1 CASSPRLTGSNQPQHF
TRBV25-1 CASKGTSEQYF
TRBV11-2 CASSLVLVAGGNSPLHF
TRBV24-1 CATSGDIAGSYNEQFF
TRBV6-5 CASSLLQKFYGYTF
TRBV18 CASSPGQIYEQYF
TRBV5-1 CASSLGEGTRAFF
TRBV18 CASSPGLAGAPEQFF
TRBV28 CASSTSGEGVDIQYF
TRBV27 CASRQGGNQPQHF
TRBV7-9 CASSLMSGSFQETQYF
TRBV2 CASGQGLNIQYF
TRBV6-4 CASTPPGQGSGIFNSPLHF
TRBV10-1 CASRQGPNSLLHF
TRBV5-1 CASSPGTTNQPQHF
TRBV5-1 CASSPLGGGNQPQHF
TRBV27 CASSFLGAPNEKLFF
TRBV10-3 CAISDRGLNTEAFF
TRBV6-1 CASSVRSFWTASTDTQYF
TRBV18 CASSPGGTQETQYF
TRBV7-2 CASSLGAAGANVLTF
TRBV2 CASSVQGSYNSPLHF
TRBV6-5 CASRAGAENTIYF
TRBV9 CASSVEKGWEEKLFF
TRBV4-1 CASSQGPPGLTYEQYF
TRBV2 CASTKAEGNEKLFF
TRBV6-5 CASSGGVAGYNEQFF
TRBV4-2 CASSQIGLAADTQYF
TRBV5-6 CASSTTGLNTGELFF
TRBV5-8 CASSLAQGSNSPLHF
TRBV28 CASSPPQWSGGGNQPQHF
TRBV19 CASSVSGNTGELFF
TRBV19 CASSISRDSGGYTF
TRBV18 CASSPKQRSFYNEQFF
TRBV18 CASSPFGQETQYF
TRBV5-1 CASSLRGNTEAFF
TRBV5-1 CASSLGTGGNEQYF
TRBV11-2 CASSSLLDRGRADTQYF
TRBV28 CASSPNLRGQPQHF
TRBV4-1 CASSLQGTGTEAFF
TRBV10-2 CASSEPGQGVGELFF
TRBV7-9 CASSATGRSNQPQHF